This TCR beta chain emerged from a study of blood T cell repertoires in COVID-19. The CDR3 consists of 15 residues. The V gene lost 2 bases and the J gene lost 5 bases, with 13 bases spanning the gap. Germline-derived CDR1 and CDR2 are SGHNT and YENEEA. This table comes from immunoSEQ multiplex PCR, and its TCRdb copy is limited to in-frame clones, with some not included. The sample includes some 330,000 clones, about 89% of them seen just once. This chain joins TRBV11-3 and TRBJ1-5; D ambiguous. The receptor was isolated from a man aged 40-50 years in a cohort exposed to, infected with or recovered from COVID-19 (not recorded which). Sequenced sample: PBMCs or T cells enriched from blood (not recorded which). The CDR3 DNA sequence: TGTGCCAGCAGCTTAAGAGCAACCTTCGATCAGCCCCAGCATTTT. Its protein product is CASSLRATFDQPQHF. The whole variable domain, remainder taken from reference TRBV11-3 and TRBJ1-5, is EAGVVQSPRYKIIEKKQPVAFWCNPISGHNTLYWYLQNLGQGPELLIRYENEEAVDDSQLPKDRFSAERLKGVDSTLKIQPAELGDSAVYLCASSLRATFDQPQHFGDGTRLSIL.